This entry features one T cell receptor (beta chain) sequence. There are 14 residues in the CDR3. Germline CDR1 is MNHNY and CDR2 is SVGAGI (reference sequence). V was clipped by 5 bases and J by 8 bases, with 13 bases between them. The data were taken from a study of radiotherapy plus CTLA-4 blockade in lung cancer. Using immunoSEQ multiplex PCR, the repertoire was profiled, and TCRdb retains in-frame clones only, with some absent. This sample has some 37,000 clones, with about 73% found just once. The chain combines TRBV6-6 with TRBJ1-6, with D possibly matching TRBD1 (6 bases). The receptor was isolated from a human donor with non-small cell lung cancer who had stable disease on radiotherapy plus ipilimumab. Sequences were derived from peripheral blood, sampled from a patient treated with radiotherapy plus ipilimumab. CDR3: CASSPGQTDSPLHF. Here the CDR3 DNA reads TGTGCCAGCAGTCCCGGACAGACAGATTCACCCCTCCACTTT.